The 21 T cell receptor beta chains listed next were all sequenced from one sample in a study of cytomegalovirus exposure and HLA in healthy donors. Produced via immunoSEQ multiplex PCR; TCRdb's table is partial and in-frame only. The data contain roughly 330,000 clones, roughly nine tenths of them seen just once; the ten biggest clones take up approximately 1.1%. Sequencing input: PBMCs. The receptors shown here come from a woman aged 25 to 39 in good health and CMV-seropositive.

The chain has TRBV7-2 and TRBJ2-7; the match to TRBD2 covers 9 bases. After removal of 6 bases from V and 4 bases from J, the junction contained 7 bases not matched to a gene. Germline CDR1 and CDR2: SGHTA and FQGNSA. The CDR3 length is 14 residues. The CDR3 here is CASRRGGAWYEQYF. The CDR3 nucleotides are TGTGCCAGCAGGCGCGGGGGGGCCTGGTACGAGCAGTACTTC.

The chain recombines TRBV5-5 with TRBJ1-2; the match to TRBD1 covers 8 bases. The ends lost 0 bases at V and 10 bases at J; junction bases unmatched: 5. Per germline, CDR1 SGHKS and CDR2 YYEKEE (reference sequence). This CDR3 region has 13 residues. In nucleotides, the CDR3 is TGTGCCAGCAGCTTGGCCTGGGACAGGTCCTACACCTTC. Protein product: CASSLAWDRSYTF. The full variable domain, completed using reference TRBV5-5 and TRBJ1-2, is DAGVTQSPTHLIKTRGQQVTLRCSPISGHKSVSWYQQVLGQGPQFIFQYYEKEERGRGNFPDRFSARQFPNYSSELNVNALLLGDSALYLCASSLAWDRSYTFGSGTRLTVV.

The J gene is TRBJ2-3, the V gene TRBV9; TRBD1 matches at 7 bases. The CDR3 totals 16 residues. Germline V CDR1 and CDR2: SGDLS, YYNGEE. After removal of 4 bases from V and 2 bases from J, the junction contained 10 bases not matched to a gene. The CDR3 DNA is TGTGCCAGCAGCCTTCGACAGGGCTCAGCCACAGATACGCAGTATTTT. This translates into CASSLRQGSATDTQYF.

The CDR3 loop is CASSQGAGEANYGYTF. Written as DNA, the CDR3 is TGCGCCAGCAGCCAAGGGGCGGGGGAAGCTAACTATGGCTACACCTTC. The chain links TRBV4-3 to TRBJ1-2; D is perhaps TRBD1 (5 bases). CDR3 size: 16 residues. V was pared by 1 base and J by 0 bases, with 12 bases between. Germline V gene sequence: CDR1 LGHNA, CDR2 YSLEER.

This clone was seen a few times. The chain is built from TRBV7-8 and TRBJ2-1; TRBD2 agrees at 7 bases. The CDR3 is made up of 16 amino acids. Germline V gives CDR1 SGHVS, CDR2 FQNEAQ. J gave up 4 bases and V 4 bases, and 10 bases lay outside the gene matches. DNA for the CDR3: TGTGCCAGCAGCTCAGCGTCTGGCGGGGGATACAATGAGCAGTTCTTC. Amino acids: CASSSASGGGYNEQFF.

This rearrangement joins TRBV18 to TRBJ2-5; weak D call: TRBD2 (5 bases). V gave up 7 bases and J gave up 5 bases, with 17 bases separating them. Germline V gene lookup returns CDR1 KGHSH and CDR2 LQKENI. The CDR3 runs 14 residues. In nucleotides, the CDR3 is TGTGCCAGCTACACCCGGGCCGGCGGGGAGACCCAGTACTTC. Translated, it gives CASYTRAGGETQYF.

The chain couples TRBV5-6 to TRBJ2-3; D remains unclear. This CDR3 region has 14 residues. Germline V gene lookup returns CDR1 SGHDT and CDR2 YYEEEE. Between the trimmed V and J ends, which lost 3 bases and 5 bases, there was a span of 13 bases. The chain's CDR3 is CASSSTRIRDTQYF. CDR3 nucleotides: TGTGCCAGCAGCTCGACCAGAATCCGAGATACGCAGTATTTT. Full variable domain (outside the CDR3, taken from reference TRBV5-6 and TRBJ2-3): DAGVTQSPTHLIKTRGQQVTLRCSPKSGHDTVSWYQQALGQGPQFIFQYYEEEERQRGNFPDRFSGHQFPNYSSELNVNALLLGDSALYLCASSSTRIRDTQYFGPGTRLTVL.

The rearrangement links TRBV2 to TRBJ2-1, with a possible D match to TRBD1 (5 bases). From germline, CDR1 is SNHLY and CDR2 FYNNEI. V lost 6 bases, J lost 2 bases, and 11 bases lay in between. The length of the CDR3 is 14 residues. CDR3 nucleotides: TGTGCCAGCAGCGTCCCAGGGACCTACAATGAGCAGTTCTTC. The encoded protein is CASSVPGTYNEQFF.

In DNA form, the CDR3 reads TGTGCCACCAGTTTGGGGGAATCGACCACTGAAGCTTTCTTT. This encodes CATSLGESTTEAFF. The chain joins TRBV15 to TRBJ1-1, with a possible D match to TRBD1 (5 bases). The CDR3 has 14 amino acids. V was pared by 6 bases and J by 4 bases, with 15 bases between. Germline assignment: CDR1 LNHNV and CDR2 YYDKDF (reference sequence).

The chain links TRBV5-1 to TRBJ2-3; 10 bases are shared with TRBD2. The J segment lost 2 bases and the V segment lost 4 bases, leaving 7 bases of the junction unmatched. The CDR3 totals 16 residues. From germline, CDR1 is SGHRS and CDR2 YFSETQ. The CDR3 bases are TGCGCCAGCAGCATTACTAGCGGGGCTCTCACAGATACGCAGTATTTT. Its translation: CASSITSGALTDTQYF.

This clone occurred once. The J gene is TRBJ2-5, the V gene TRBV11-1, with a possible D match to TRBD2 (6 bases). Germline CDR1 and CDR2: SGHAT and FQDESV (reference sequence). V lost 4 bases to trimming and J lost 3 bases, with 21 bases between them. The CDR3 contains 17 residues. CDR3 DNA: TGTGCCAGCAGCTACGGGGGAACCAAGTCCTCCGAAGAGACCCAGTACTTC. It is translated as CASSYGGTKSSEETQYF.

This sequence joins TRBV28 and TRBJ1-4, with D uncertain. Germline CDR1 and CDR2: MDHEN and SYDVKM. Trimming took 5 bases from V and 4 from J, leaving 11 bases between them. CDR3 length: 14 amino acids. CDR3 region: CASSPYSDNEKLFF. The CDR3 nucleotides are TGTGCCAGCAGTCCCTATTCGGATAATGAAAAACTGTTTTTT.

The chain carries TRBV11-3 and TRBJ1-1; D unclear. In germline, CDR1 is SGHNT, CDR2 YENEEA. The CDR3 extends over 13 amino acids. V was shortened by 1 base and J by 1 base, with 4 bases between the two germline ends. The CDR3 reads CASSLGQNTEAFF. The CDR3, as DNA: TGTGCCAGCAGCTTAGGACAGAACACTGAAGCTTTCTTT.

The chain is built from TRBV6-1 and TRBJ2-7, with a weak D call TRBD2 (6 bases). CDR1 and CDR2 from the germline V gene are MNHNS and SASEGT. V was trimmed by 1 base and J by 0 bases, leaving 25 bases between them. The CDR3 extends over 20 amino acids. The CDR3 coding sequence is TGTGCCAGCAGTGAAGTGGGGACGGGGGATGGGGTTGAATCCTCCTACGAGCAGTACTTC. Encoded protein: CASSEVGTGDGVESSYEQYF.

The chain employs TRBV4-3 and TRBJ1-2; D is unresolved. The V gene's germline CDR1 is LGHNA and CDR2 YSLEER. Trimming took 0 bases from V and 6 from J, leaving 14 bases between them. There are 15 residues in the CDR3. The CDR3 DNA reads TGCGCCAGCAGCCAAGATCGGACGGCAGTTGATGGCTACACCTTC. Its protein product is CASSQDRTAVDGYTF.

This clone was found once. This rearrangement joins TRBV9 to TRBJ1-5; tentatively, D is TRBD1 (5 bases). Germline-derived CDR1 and CDR2 are SGDLS and YYNGEE. This CDR3 is 13 amino acids long. Trimming left V 0 bases short and J 6 bases short, with 7 bases between. The CDR3 loop reads CASSVVRGQPQHF. Written as DNA, the CDR3 is TGTGCCAGCAGCGTAGTGAGGGGTCAGCCCCAGCATTTT.

The chain combines TRBV5-1 with TRBJ1-1; D is undetermined. The ends were cut back, 0 bases at V and 1 base at J, with 19 bases in the middle. Germline loops: CDR1 SGHRS, CDR2 YFSETQ. CDR3 length: 18 residues. In DNA form, the CDR3 reads TGCGCCAGCAGCTTGGCCTTAGGCTCCACGGATCAGAACACTGAAGCTTTCTTT. Its protein product is CASSLALGSTDQNTEAFF.

The gene calls are TRBV6-1 and TRBJ1-6; 7 positions agree with TRBD1. This CDR3 spans 16 amino acids. The V segment lost 0 bases and the J segment 6 bases; nucleotides outside the gene matches: 5. Germline CDR1 and CDR2: MNHNS and SASEGT. In DNA, the CDR3 is TGTGCCAGCAGTGAAGCGCATCCAGGGGGTAATTCACCCCTCCACTTT. It yields the protein CASSEAHPGGNSPLHF.

This clone was picked up a small number of times. The genes are TRBV4-3 and TRBJ1-2; no clear D gene. Trimming left V 0 bases short and J 7 bases short, with 9 bases between. CDR3 length: 13 amino acids. Germline CDR1 reads LGHNA; CDR2 reads YSLEER. The CDR3 DNA sequence: TGCGCCAGCAGCCAAGATCGGGCTTTTGGCTACACCTTC. Translation: CASSQDRAFGYTF.

This rearrangement joins TRBV4-1 to TRBJ2-2; 8 nucleotides agree with TRBD2. The ends lost 0 bases at V and 0 bases at J; junction bases unmatched: 3. Looked up from germline, CDR1 is MGHRA and CDR2 is YSYEKL. This CDR3 contains 17 residues. Written as DNA, the CDR3 is TGCGCCAGCAGCCAAGATCCCGGGAGGGCGAACACCGGGGAGCTGTTTTTT. Encoded protein: CASSQDPGRANTGELFF.

The genes are TRBV2 and TRBJ2-3, with 10 bases that match TRBD2. Germline V CDR1 and CDR2: SNHLY, FYNNEI. The CDR3 spans 15 residues. The V segment lost 8 bases and the J segment 3 bases; nucleotides outside the gene matches: 8. The CDR3 here is CASGASGSETDTQYF. CDR3 sequence (DNA): TGTGCCAGCGGGGCTAGCGGGAGTGAAACAGATACGCAGTATTTT.